The 12 T cell receptor beta chains below were found in one sample sequenced in a study of Graves' ophthalmopathy and Graves' hyperthyroidism. RNA transcripts provided the template for amplifying TCR beta CDR3 regions. Following a first-round RT-PCR that used HTBI primers, a second-round multiplex PCR was carried out. Each CDR3 protein is one row after TCRdb ran MiXCR on the multiplex PCR reads. Here the sample spans about 400,000 distinct CDR3 sequences, around 21% being singletons. The sample consisted of peripheral blood. The source is a woman aged 18-30 years with stable Graves' hyperthyroidism.

This clonotype was recorded many times. This chain connects TRBV20-1 to TRBJ2-5; possibly TRBD2 for D (7 bases). V was pared by 0 bases and J by 5 bases, with 13 bases between. From germline, CDR1 is DFQATT and CDR2 SNEGSKA (reference sequence). The CDR3 is made up of 14 amino acids. The CDR3 DNA is TGCAGTGCTAGAGATCGGGGAGGGGGTGAGACCCAGTACTTC. Translating gives CSARDRGGGETQYF.

This clonotype came up a few times. The rearrangement uses TRBV5-1 and TRBJ2-5; no firm D call. Germline CDR1 and CDR2: SGHRS and YFSETQ. The CDR3 has 15 residues. Deletions cut 0 bases from V and 5 bases from J, with 14 bases between. The CDR3 nucleotides are TGCGCCAGCAGCTTGGATGGCTTCCTTTGGGAGACCCAGTACTTC. Translation gives CASSLDGFLWETQYF.

This clonotype was recorded many times. As DNA, the CDR3 is TGTGCCACCAGCACAATAGCGGGAGAGACCCAGTACTTC. Encoded protein: CATSTIAGETQYF. V usage is TRBV15 and J usage is TRBJ2-5; 7 bases match TRBD2. From germline, CDR1 is LNHNV and CDR2 YYDKDF (reference sequence). CDR3 length: 13 residues. V shed 4 bases and J 4 bases; nucleotides not matched to a gene: 3.

This clonotype was observed many times. J is TRBJ2-7 and V is TRBV6-5, with 9 nucleotides matching TRBD2. The CDR3 is 15 residues long. Germline V gene lookup returns CDR1 MNHEY and CDR2 SVGAGI. The J segment lost 6 bases and the V segment lost 0 bases, leaving 6 bases of the junction unmatched. CDR3 amino acids: CASSYSREGLSEQYF. CDR3 nucleotide sequence: TGTGCCAGCAGTTACTCGCGGGAGGGCCTCTCCGAGCAGTACTTC.

This clonotype was picked up many times. Here the CDR3 DNA reads TGCGCCAGCAGTGATCCTTCACCAGCGGGAGGTGAGACCCAGTACTTC. Its translation: CASSDPSPAGGETQYF. The rearrangement links TRBV10-2 to TRBJ2-5; TRBD2 agrees at 9 bases. After removal of 3 bases from V and 5 bases from J, the junction contained 10 bases not matched to a gene. This CDR3 has 16 residues. The germline gives CDR1 WSHSY, CDR2 SAAADI.

This clonotype appeared many times. V and J are TRBV27 and TRBJ2-5; D call uncertain. The CDR3 length is 13 residues. The ends were cut back, 5 bases at V and 3 bases at J, with 10 bases in the middle. CDR1 is MNHEY and CDR2 is SMNVEV in the germline V gene (reference sequence). This CDR3 is CASSPPEEETQYF. The CDR3, as DNA: TGTGCCAGCAGTCCTCCCGAGGAAGAGACCCAGTACTTC.

This clonotype was seen at least ten times. J is TRBJ2-2 and V is TRBV11-2; unclear D gene. The CDR3 is 15 amino acids. CDR1 is SGHAT, CDR2 FQNNGV, per germline. Between the trimmed V and J ends, which lost 0 bases and 2 bases, there was a span of 7 bases. CDR3: CASSLESLNTGELFF. The DNA for the CDR3 is TGTGCCAGCAGCTTAGAATCTCTTAACACCGGGGAGCTGTTTTTT. Full variable domain (missing parts from reference TRBV11-2 and TRBJ2-2): EAGVAQSPRYKIIEKRQSVAFWCNPISGHATLYWYQQILGQGPKLLIQFQNNGVVDDSQLPKDRFSAERLKGVDSTLKIQPAKLEDSAVYLCASSLESLNTGELFFGEGSRLTVL.

As to this clonotype: The junction and the germline gene differ at one end; a read error may be behind it. The rearrangement uses TRBV6-5 and TRBJ2-2, with 7 positions matching TRBD2. The CDR3 has 16 amino acids. Germline CDR1 MNHEY, CDR2 SVGAGI. The CDR3 DNA sequence: TGTGCCGGCAGTTACCTGGGCGGGGGAAGGGCCGGGGAGCTGTTTTTT. It yields the protein CAGSYLGGGRAGELFF.

This clonotype was recorded at least ten times. The chain links TRBV29-1 to TRBJ2-7, with a possible D match to TRBD2 (5 bases). The CDR3 is 17 amino acids. V lost 3 bases to trimming and J lost 0 bases, with 21 bases between them. Per the germline V gene, CDR1 is SQVTM and CDR2 is ANQGSEA. The CDR3 loop is CSVDGYFVADYSYEQYF. Written as DNA, the CDR3 is TGCAGCGTTGACGGTTATTTTGTGGCCGACTACTCCTACGAGCAGTACTTC.

This clonotype was counted at least ten times. This chain joins TRBV20-1 and TRBJ2-7; possible D gene TRBD2, 6 bases. The V gene's germline CDR1 is DFQATT and CDR2 SNEGSKA (reference sequence). The CDR3 covers 13 residues. Trimming removed 1 base at V and 0 bases at J, with 7 bases between. Here the CDR3 reads CSARVAASYEQYF. The CDR3 region has the DNA TGCAGTGCTAGAGTAGCGGCCTCCTACGAGCAGTACTTC.

This clonotype has at least ten counts. No conserved phenylalanine or tryptophan is present at the end of the CDR3, so a read error is the likely explanation. This chain joins TRBV7-2 and TRBJ1-5; D remains unclear. Germline CDR1 reads SGHTA; CDR2 reads FQGNSA. V shed 2 bases and J shed 2 bases, with 4 bases lying between them. The CDR3 has 13 amino acids. CDR3 sequence: CASSLQRNQPQHL. CDR3 coding DNA: TGTGCCAGCAGCTTACAGCGCAATCAGCCCCAGCATCTT.

This clonotype was picked up many times. The chain links TRBV7-8 to TRBJ1-3; D ambiguous. CDR1 SGHVS and CDR2 FQNEAQ come from the germline V gene. Trimming removed 0 bases from V and 4 bases from J, with 7 bases in between. This CDR3 has 14 residues. CDR3 DNA: TGTGCCAGCAGCTTAGCGACGGCAGGAAACACCATATATTTT. Its translation: CASSLATAGNTIYF.